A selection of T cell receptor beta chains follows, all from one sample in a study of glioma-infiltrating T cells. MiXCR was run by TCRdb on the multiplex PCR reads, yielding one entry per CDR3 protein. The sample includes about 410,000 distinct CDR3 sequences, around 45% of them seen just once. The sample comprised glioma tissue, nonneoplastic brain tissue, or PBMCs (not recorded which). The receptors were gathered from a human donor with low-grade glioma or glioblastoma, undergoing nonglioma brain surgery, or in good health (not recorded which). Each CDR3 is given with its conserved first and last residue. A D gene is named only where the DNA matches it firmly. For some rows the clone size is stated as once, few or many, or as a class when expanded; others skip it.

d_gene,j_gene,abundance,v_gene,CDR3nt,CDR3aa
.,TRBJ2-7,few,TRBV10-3,TGTGCCATCAGTGAGTCGTGGAGGGTTCAGTACTTC,CAISESWRVQYF
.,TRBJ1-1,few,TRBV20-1,TGCAGTCCTAGGAGGGGCAGGCGGGCTGACACTGAAGCTTTCTTT,CSPRRGRRADTEAFF
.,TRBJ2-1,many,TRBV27,TGTGCCAGCAGTTACGTAGGGTTTGGGGCTTTTAATGAGCAGTTCTTC,CASSYVGFGAFNEQFF
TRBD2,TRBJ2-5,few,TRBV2,TGTGCCAGCAGCGTAGCGGGAACCCAAGAGACCCAGTACTTC,CASSVAGTQETQYF
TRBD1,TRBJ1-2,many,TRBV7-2,TGTGCCAGCAGCCCTAGACAGGGGGGCGGCTACACCTTC,CASSPRQGGGYTF
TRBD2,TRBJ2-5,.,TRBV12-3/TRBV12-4,TGTGCCAGCAGTGCCGGTAGACTAGCGGGGCACCAAGAGACCCAGTACTTC,CASSAGRLAGHQETQYF
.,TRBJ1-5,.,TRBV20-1,TGCAGTGCGCCAATCGCGGACATGGCGGGAAATCCCCAGCATTTT,CSAPIADMAGNPQHF
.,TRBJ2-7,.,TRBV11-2,TGTGCCAGCAGCCCGGGTTGGCAGGGCCCCTACGAGCAGTACTTC,CASSPGWQGPYEQYF
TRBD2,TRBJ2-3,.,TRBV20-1,TGCAGTGCTAGTGGTTCGGGAGGGCCGTCAGATACGCAGTATTTT,CSASGSGGPSDTQYF
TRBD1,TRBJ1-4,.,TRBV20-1,TGCAGTGCAACGGACAGGCGAAATGAAAAACTGTCTTTT,CSATDRRNEKLSF
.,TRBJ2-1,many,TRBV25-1,TGTGCCAGCAGCCTAGGACTGGGGTACAATGAGCAGTTCTTC,CASSLGLGYNEQFF
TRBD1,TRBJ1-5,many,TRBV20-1,TGCAGTGCTTCGGGACAGCTCAATCAGCCCCAGCATTTT,CSASGQLNQPQHF
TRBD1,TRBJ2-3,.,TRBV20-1,TGCAGTGCTAGGAAGGGGGGACAGGGGATAGATACGCAGTATTTT,CSARKGGQGIDTQYF
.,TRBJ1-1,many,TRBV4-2,TGTGCCAGCAGCCAAGTAGGACAGCACACTGAAGCTTTCTTT,CASSQVGQHTEAFF
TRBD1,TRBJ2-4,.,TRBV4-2,TGTGCCAGCAGCCAAGATCAGGGGACAGGGGGGGACATTCAGTACTTC,CASSQDQGTGGDIQYF
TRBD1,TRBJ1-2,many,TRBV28,TGTGCCAGCAGCCGGACAGGGCCTAACTATGGCTACACCTTC,CASSRTGPNYGYTF
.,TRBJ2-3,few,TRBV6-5,TGTGCCAGCAGTTACTCGATAACTCAGCCCCCAGATACGCAGTATTTT,CASSYSITQPPDTQYF
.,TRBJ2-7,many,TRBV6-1,TGTGCCAGCAGGCAGGGCACCTACGAGCAGTACTTC,CASRQGTYEQYF
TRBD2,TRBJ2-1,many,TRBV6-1,TGTGCCAGCAGTTACACGGCTAGCGGGCGAAATGAGCAGTTCTTC,CASSYTASGRNEQFF
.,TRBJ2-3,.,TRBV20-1,TGCAGTGCTCCCACTAGCTCGGGCACAGATACGCAGTATTTT,CSAPTSSGTDTQYF
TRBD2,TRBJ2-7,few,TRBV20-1,TGCAGTGCTAAGAAACTAGCGGGAGGGCCCTACGAGCAGTACTTC,CSAKKLAGGPYEQYF
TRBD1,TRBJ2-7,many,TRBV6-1,TGTGCCAGCCGGGACAGGGGCCACGAGCAGTACTTC,CASRDRGHEQYF
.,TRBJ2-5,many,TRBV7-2,TGTGCCAGCAGCTTAGTAGGGACACTCCAAGAGACCCAGTACTTC,CASSLVGTLQETQYF
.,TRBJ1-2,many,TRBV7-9,TGTGCCAGCAGCCCTGGGACGGGCACTTATGGCTACACCTTC,CASSPGTGTYGYTF